This T cell receptor (beta chain) was captured by sequencing in a study of OX40 agonist ivuxolimab in advanced cancers. Study observations and caveats: Among T cells, CD8+ cells averaged more expanded clones than CD4+ cells. Circulating CD4+ and CD8+ T cells showed clonal expansion by week 6 at 0.1 to 3.0 mg/kg. Not determined was the antigen specificity of the expanded peripheral T cells.

A word on this clone: Its antigen is as yet unknown.

Sampling of blood occurred at baseline, cycle 4 day 1, and cycle 7 day 1. There are 12 residues in the CDR3. Trimming cost V 10 bases and J 4 bases; bases outside gene matches: 6. Germline V gene sequence: CDR1 SGHTA, CDR2 FQGNSA. Produced via immunoSEQ multiplex PCR; TCRdb's table is partial and in-frame only. The data show tens of thousands of clones, with roughly 90% seen just once and around 0.93% held by the top ten. The chain is built from TRBV7-2 and TRBJ2-5; TRBD1 matches at 7 bases. This sample comprised CD4+ or CD8+ T cells sorted from blood, obtained in a trial of the OX40 agonist ivuxolimab. This receptor was identified in an adult with an advanced solid tumor such as melanoma, head and neck, liver or kidney cancer. CDR3 residues: CAITGAGETQYF. For the CDR3, the DNA is TGTGCCATAACAGGGGCGGGAGAGACCCAGTACTTC.